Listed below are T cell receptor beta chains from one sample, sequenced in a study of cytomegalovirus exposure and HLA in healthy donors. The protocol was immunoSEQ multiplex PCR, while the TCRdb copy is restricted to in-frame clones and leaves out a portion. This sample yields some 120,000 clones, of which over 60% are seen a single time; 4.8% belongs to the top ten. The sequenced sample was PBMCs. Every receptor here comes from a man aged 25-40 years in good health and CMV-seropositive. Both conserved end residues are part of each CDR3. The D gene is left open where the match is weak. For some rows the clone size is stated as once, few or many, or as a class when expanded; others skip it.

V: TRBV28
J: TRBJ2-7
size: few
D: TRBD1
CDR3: CASSVPGQTTYEQYF
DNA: TGTGCCAGCAGTGTACCGGGACAGACTACCTACGAGCAGTACTTC

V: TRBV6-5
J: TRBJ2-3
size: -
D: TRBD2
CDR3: CASSYSGTSLTDTQYF
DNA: TGTGCCAGCAGTTACTCAGGGACTAGCCTAACAGATACGCAGTATTTT

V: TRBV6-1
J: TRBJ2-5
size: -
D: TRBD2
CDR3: CASSEELAGETQYF
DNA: TGTGCCAGCAGTGAGGAACTAGCGGGAGAGACCCAGTACTTC

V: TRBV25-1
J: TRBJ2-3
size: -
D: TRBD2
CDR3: CASRKGAGGPGTDTQYF
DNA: TGTGCCAGCAGAAAAGGAGCGGGGGGGCCAGGCACAGATACGCAGTATTTT

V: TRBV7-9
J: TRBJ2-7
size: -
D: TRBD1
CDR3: CASSFTGGSRYEQYF
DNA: TGTGCCAGCAGCTTCACAGGGGGCTCCCGCTACGAGCAGTACTTC

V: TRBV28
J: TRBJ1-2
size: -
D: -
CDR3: CASSSAKRHWIYGYTF
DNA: TGTGCCAGCAGTTCCGCCAAGAGACACTGGATCTATGGCTACACCTTC

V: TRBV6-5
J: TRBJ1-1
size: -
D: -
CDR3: CASSYRRLVPTEAFF
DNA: TGTGCCAGCAGTTACAGGAGGTTGGTACCAACTGAAGCTTTCTTT

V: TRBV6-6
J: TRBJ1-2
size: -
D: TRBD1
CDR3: CASHDLDRASGYTF
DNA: TGTGCCAGCCATGATCTCGACAGGGCCTCTGGCTACACCTTC

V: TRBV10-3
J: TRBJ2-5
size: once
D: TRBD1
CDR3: CAIFRQGACQETQYF
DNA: TGTGCCATTTTCCGACAGGGGGCTTGCCAAGAGACCCAGTACTTC

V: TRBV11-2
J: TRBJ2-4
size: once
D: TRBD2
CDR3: CASSPRGDIQYF
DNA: TGTGCCAGCAGCCCCCGGGGGGACATTCAGTACTTC

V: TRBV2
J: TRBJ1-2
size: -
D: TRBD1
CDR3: CASSPDRGLSGYTF
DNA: TGTGCCAGCAGCCCGGACAGGGGGCTCTCTGGCTACACCTTC

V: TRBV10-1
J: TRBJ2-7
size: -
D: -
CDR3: CASSKTGFEQYF
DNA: TGCGCCAGCAGCAAGACGGGATTCGAGCAGTACTTC

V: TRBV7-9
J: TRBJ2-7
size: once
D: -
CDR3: CASSLESGVSYEQYF
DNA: TGTGCCAGCAGCTTAGAGTCAGGGGTGTCCTACGAGCAGTACTTC

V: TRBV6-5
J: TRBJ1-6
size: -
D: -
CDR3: CASSPLAHNSPLHF
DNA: TGTGCCAGCAGTCCGTTGGCCCATAATTCACCCCTCCACTTT

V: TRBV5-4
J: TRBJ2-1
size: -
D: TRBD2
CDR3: CASSFGLAGYNEQFF
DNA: TGTGCCAGCAGTTTCGGACTAGCGGGGTACAATGAGCAGTTCTTC

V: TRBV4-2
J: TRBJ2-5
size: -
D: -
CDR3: CASSQDPTGRETQYF
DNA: TGTGCCAGCAGCCAAGATCCCACAGGGCGGGAGACCCAGTACTTC

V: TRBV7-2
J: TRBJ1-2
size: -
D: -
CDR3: CASSLAGSALEGYTF
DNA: TGTGCCAGCAGCTTAGCCGGGAGTGCCCTGGAAGGCTACACCTTC

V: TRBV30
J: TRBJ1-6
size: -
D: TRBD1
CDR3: CAWKVRDRDNSPLHF
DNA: TGTGCCTGGAAGGTCAGGGACAGAGATAATTCACCCCTCCACTTT

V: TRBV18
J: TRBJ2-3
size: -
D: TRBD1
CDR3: CASSPLDRGVTDTQYF
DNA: TGTGCCAGCTCACCGCTTGACAGGGGGGTTACAGATACGCAGTATTTT

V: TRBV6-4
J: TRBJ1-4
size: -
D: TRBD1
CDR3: CASREATGGSEKLFF
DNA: TGTGCCAGCAGGGAAGCGACAGGGGGCTCTGAAAAACTGTTTTTT

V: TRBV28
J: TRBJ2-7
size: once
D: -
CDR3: CASTANYEQYF
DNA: TGTGCCAGCACCGCTAACTACGAGCAGTACTTC

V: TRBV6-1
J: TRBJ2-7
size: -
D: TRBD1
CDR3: CASSATGTSSYEQYF
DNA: TGTGCCAGCAGTGCGACAGGGACAAGCTCCTACGAGCAGTACTTC

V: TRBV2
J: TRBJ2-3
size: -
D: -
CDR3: CASSEIGTRDTQYF
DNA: TGTGCCAGCAGTGAAATAGGGACTCGGGATACGCAGTATTTT

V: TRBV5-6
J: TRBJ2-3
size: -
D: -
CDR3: CASSLATTRSTDTQYF
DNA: TGTGCCAGCAGCTTGGCCACTACACGGAGCACAGATACGCAGTATTTT

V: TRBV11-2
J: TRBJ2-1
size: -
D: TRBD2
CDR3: CASSLTSGYNEQFF
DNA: TGTGCCAGCAGCTTAACTAGCGGGTACAATGAGCAGTTCTTC

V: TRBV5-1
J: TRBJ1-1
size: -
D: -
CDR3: CASSLVGDLNTEAFF
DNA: TGCGCCAGCAGCTTGGTCGGAGATTTGAACACTGAAGCTTTCTTT

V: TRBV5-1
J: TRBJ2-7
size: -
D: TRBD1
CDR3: CASSLQQGADGYEQYF
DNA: TGCGCCAGCAGCTTGCAACAGGGGGCGGATGGCTACGAGCAGTACTTC

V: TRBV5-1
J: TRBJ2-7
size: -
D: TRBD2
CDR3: CASSLVSSGGWEQYF
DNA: TGCGCCAGCAGCTTGGTTTCTAGCGGGGGCTGGGAGCAGTACTTC